These T cell receptor beta chains were read from a single sample in a study of cytomegalovirus exposure and HLA in healthy donors. Method: immunoSEQ multiplex PCR; TCRdb's copy keeps in-frame clones and lacks some. The sample carries 150,000 to 160,000 clones, roughly 84% recorded once. The sequenced sample consisted of PBMCs. The receptors were gathered from a woman in her late teens or twenties in good health and CMV-seronegative. Each CDR3 is given with its conserved first and last residue. Each record gives: J gene, clone size, V gene, D gene, CDR3 DNA, CDR3 protein. A D gene is named only where the DNA matches it firmly. Not all rows give a size; the values are once, few, many and, for expanded clones, a class.

TRBJ2-1,few,TRBV4-2,TRBD1,TGTGCCAGCAGCCTCCCCGGAACAGGGGGCCATAAGAGCTCCTACAATGAGCAGTTCTTC,CASSLPGTGGHKSSYNEQFF
TRBJ2-1,.,TRBV6-5,TRBD2,TGTGCCAGCAGTTACGAGAGCGGGATGTCCTACAATGAGCAGTTCTTC,CASSYESGMSYNEQFF
TRBJ1-3,.,TRBV6-5,.,TGTGCCAGCAGTCGGGCGGGGGATACTGGAAACACCATATATTTT,CASSRAGDTGNTIYF
TRBJ1-1,.,TRBV28,.,TGTGCCAGCACCCCCCCCGACAGGTCGAACACTGAAGCTTTCTTT,CASTPPDRSNTEAFF
TRBJ2-6,.,TRBV5-6,TRBD1,TGTGCCAGCAGCGTTGGTCCGGGACAGGTACTCTCTGGGGCCAACGTCCTGACTTTC,CASSVGPGQVLSGANVLTF
TRBJ1-2,.,TRBV28,TRBD1,TGTGCCAGCAACGCACCCGTGGGGCAGGGGGACTATGGCTACACCTTC,CASNAPVGQGDYGYTF
TRBJ2-3,.,TRBV27,TRBD2,TGTGCCAGCAGTCCTAGCGGGGGGGCTACAGATACGCAGTATTTT,CASSPSGGATDTQYF
TRBJ2-6,.,TRBV19,.,TGTGCCAGTAGTAGACAGTTCTCTGGGGCCAACGTCCTGACTTTC,CASSRQFSGANVLTF
TRBJ2-1,.,TRBV6-4,TRBD2,TGTGCCAGCAGTGCGTCCGGGACTAGCGGGAGCGATGAGCAGTTCTTC,CASSASGTSGSDEQFF
TRBJ2-7,.,TRBV4-1,TRBD1,TGCGCCAGCAGCCAAGAGAGGGACAGGGCGGGGGAGCAGTACTTC,CASSQERDRAGEQYF
TRBJ2-7,.,TRBV28,TRBD1,TGTGCCAGCAGTTTAGTTCAGGGGGCGAGCGAGCAGTACTTC,CASSLVQGASEQYF
TRBJ2-2,.,TRBV7-2,TRBD1,TGTGCCAGCAGCCAACGGACAGGTCGGTTCGGGGAGCTGTTTTTT,CASSQRTGRFGELFF
TRBJ2-6,.,TRBV5-1,.,TGCGCCAGCAGCCCTACGGACAGCGCCAACGTCCTGACTTTC,CASSPTDSANVLTF
TRBJ2-3,.,TRBV28,.,TGTGCCAGCAGTCAGGTGGTAGGTACGCAGTATTTT,CASSQVVGTQYF
TRBJ1-1,.,TRBV2,.,TGTGCCAGCAGTGCTAACACTGAAGCTTTCTTT,CASSANTEAFF
TRBJ1-2,.,TRBV5-5,TRBD1,TGTGCCAGCAGCTTACAAGCCGGGACAGGCCTTTCACCCCGCCGCTACACCTTC,CASSLQAGTGLSPRRYTF
TRBJ1-2,.,TRBV30,.,TGTGCCTGGAGTGCAGGGTTTAACTATGGCTACACCTTC,CAWSAGFNYGYTF
TRBJ2-3,.,TRBV28,TRBD1,TGTGCCAGCAGTTGGCAGGGGGTGGATACGCAGTATTTT,CASSWQGVDTQYF
TRBJ2-1,.,TRBV28,TRBD2,TGTGCCAGCAGTTCCCGGACTAGCGGGTACAATGAGCAGTTCTTC,CASSSRTSGYNEQFF
TRBJ1-5,once,TRBV19,TRBD1,TGTGCCAGTAGTCTCTCAGGGGACAGGGGAGCCTGGGGCAATCAGCCCCAGCATTTT,CASSLSGDRGAWGNQPQHF
TRBJ1-1,.,TRBV5-4,.,TGTGCCAGCAGCCCCAAGGGAGGGATGGGGGCTTTCTTT,CASSPKGGMGAFF
TRBJ1-2,.,TRBV5-4,.,TGTGCCAGCAGCACCGGAGCAGGGGCGAGTAACTATGGCTACACCTTC,CASSTGAGASNYGYTF
TRBJ2-7,.,TRBV4-2,.,TGTGCCAGCAGCCAAGAGGGGCCGGTCCCCTACGAGCAGTACTTC,CASSQEGPVPYEQYF
TRBJ1-2,.,TRBV10-3,TRBD1,TGTGCCATCAGTACCGGGACAGGGGGCGCTGGCTATGGCTACACCTTC,CAISTGTGGAGYGYTF
TRBJ2-3,.,TRBV29-1,TRBD2,TGCAGCATTGCGCGGGGGAAAAGAGATACGCAGTATTTT,CSIARGKRDTQYF
TRBJ2-7,.,TRBV7-8,TRBD2,TGTGCCAGCAGCTGGGCGACTAGCGGGGGCTACGAGCAGTACTTC,CASSWATSGGYEQYF
TRBJ1-2,few,TRBV5-4,TRBD1,TGTGCCAGCAGCCGTGGACAGGGGATCTATGGCTACACCTTC,CASSRGQGIYGYTF
TRBJ2-1,.,TRBV21-1,.,TGTGCCAGCAGCTCCGGGGGGAGCTCCTACAATGAGCAGTTCTTC,CASSSGGSSYNEQFF
TRBJ2-7,.,TRBV7-8,TRBD1,TGTGCCAGCAGCTTAGGGGGATGGACAGGTAGCTCCTACGAGCAGTACTTC,CASSLGGWTGSSYEQYF
TRBJ2-1,.,TRBV6-5,.,TGTGCCAGCAGTTACTCCCTAGCGCGGGATGAGCAGTTCTTC,CASSYSLARDEQFF
TRBJ2-3,few,TRBV2,TRBD1,TGTGCCAGCAGCGAGGGACAGGTTCTTTGGACGCAGTATTTT,CASSEGQVLWTQYF
TRBJ2-7,.,TRBV7-2,TRBD1,TGTGCCAGCAGCTCGAAGGGACAGGGGGCGATAACATACTTCGAGCAGTACTTC,CASSSKGQGAITYFEQYF
TRBJ1-5,.,TRBV10-3,.,TGTGCCATCAGTGAGGGCCGGACGGGGCAGCCCCAGCATTTT,CAISEGRTGQPQHF
TRBJ1-3,.,TRBV29-1,.,TGCAGCGTTGAGGGGCGACTCTCTGGAAACACCATATATTTT,CSVEGRLSGNTIYF
TRBJ2-5,.,TRBV28,TRBD2,TGTGCCAGCAGTTGGACTAGCGGGAGGGAGACCCAGTACTTC,CASSWTSGRETQYF
TRBJ1-4,.,TRBV7-9,TRBD1,TGTGCCAGCAGCCCGGGGACAGTTACAACTAATGAAAAACTGTTTTTT,CASSPGTVTTNEKLFF
TRBJ2-7,.,TRBV28,.,TGTGCCAGCAGTACCCGGACAGTACTTTCCTACGAGCAGTACTTC,CASSTRTVLSYEQYF
TRBJ2-3,.,TRBV28,TRBD2,TGTGCCAGCAGTTTATTTGGGGGGGGGTCTCCAGATACGCAGTATTTT,CASSLFGGGSPDTQYF
TRBJ2-1,.,TRBV7-9,TRBD1,TGTGCCAGCAGCCTGGACAGGGGATCCTACAATGAGCAGTTCTTC,CASSLDRGSYNEQFF
TRBJ2-7,.,TRBV11-1,TRBD2,TGTGCCAGCAGCCCAAGGACTAGCGGGGGACCCTACGAGCAGTACTTC,CASSPRTSGGPYEQYF
TRBJ2-1,.,TRBV6-6,TRBD1,TGTGCCAGCAGAACCCGGGACAGGGGCTACAATGAGCAGTTCTTC,CASRTRDRGYNEQFF
TRBJ1-2,once,TRBV7-9,.,TGTGCCAGCAGCCCATGGACAGCTAACTATGGCTACACCTTC,CASSPWTANYGYTF
TRBJ2-6,.,TRBV5-5,.,TGTGCCAGCAGCTTGGTGGGGGCCGGTGGGGCCAACGTCCTGACTTTC,CASSLVGAGGANVLTF
TRBJ1-3,.,TRBV6-5,TRBD1,TGTGCCAGCAGGAACAGGGGGCTCGGAAACACCATATATTTT,CASRNRGLGNTIYF
TRBJ2-1,.,TRBV5-1,TRBD1,TGCGCCAGCGTCCGGGACAGGGGGATCTATGAGCAGTTCTTC,CASVRDRGIYEQFF
TRBJ1-1,.,TRBV2,TRBD1,TGTGCCAGCAGCAAGGACAGGGTGAACACTGAAGCTTTCTTT,CASSKDRVNTEAFF
TRBJ2-7,.,TRBV4-2,.,TGTGCCAGCAGCCAAGATCCTGGCACCTACGAGCAGTACTTC,CASSQDPGTYEQYF
TRBJ1-2,.,TRBV18,TRBD1,TGTGCCAGCTCCACCCCGGGACAGGGAGTCTACACCTTC,CASSTPGQGVYTF
TRBJ2-3,.,TRBV6-1,TRBD2,TGTGCCAGCAGCATAGCGGGAGGGGAGGATACGCAGTATTTT,CASSIAGGEDTQYF
TRBJ2-2,.,TRBV6-5,TRBD1,TGTGCCAGCGGCAGGGGGCGCGGCACCGGGGAGCTGTTTTTT,CASGRGRGTGELFF
TRBJ2-4,.,TRBV29-1,TRBD2,TGCAGCGTTGAAGGGACTAGCGGGCTAGCCAAAAACATTCAGTACTTC,CSVEGTSGLAKNIQYF
TRBJ2-5,few,TRBV2,.,TGTGCCAGCAGTTTCGGACTGCAAGAGACCCAGTACTTC,CASSFGLQETQYF
TRBJ1-2,.,TRBV6-5,.,TGTGCCAGCAGTTACTCCCAGGGATCTGAAAGCTATGGCTACACCTTC,CASSYSQGSESYGYTF
TRBJ2-2,.,TRBV19,.,TGTGCCAGTAGTATAGGGGGGGGCCTCACCGGGGAGCTGTTTTTT,CASSIGGGLTGELFF
TRBJ1-2,few,TRBV7-9,.,TGTGCCAGCAGCTCTGGGGCGGGAGGCTATGGCTACACCTTC,CASSSGAGGYGYTF
TRBJ1-2,.,TRBV7-9,.,TGTGCCAGCAGCTTACAGGGCCAAATCGGCTATGGCTACACCTTC,CASSLQGQIGYGYTF